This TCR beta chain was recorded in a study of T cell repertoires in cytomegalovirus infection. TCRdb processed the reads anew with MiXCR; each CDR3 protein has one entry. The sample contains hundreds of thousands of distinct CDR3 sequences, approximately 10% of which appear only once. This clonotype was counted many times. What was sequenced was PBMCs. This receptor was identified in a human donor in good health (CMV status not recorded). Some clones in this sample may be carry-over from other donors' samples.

The CDR3 loop reads CASSYSELQGETQYF. CDR3 nucleotide sequence: TGTGCCAGCAGTTACTCGGAGTTACAGGGGGAGACCCAGTACTTC. This chain joins TRBV6-2 or TRBV6-3 and TRBJ2-5; 7 bases align to TRBD1. The V and J ends lost 0 bases and 5 bases, in that order; junction bases with no gene match: 6. CDR3 length equals 15 residues. Germline lookup yields CDR1 MNHEY and CDR2 SVGEGT.